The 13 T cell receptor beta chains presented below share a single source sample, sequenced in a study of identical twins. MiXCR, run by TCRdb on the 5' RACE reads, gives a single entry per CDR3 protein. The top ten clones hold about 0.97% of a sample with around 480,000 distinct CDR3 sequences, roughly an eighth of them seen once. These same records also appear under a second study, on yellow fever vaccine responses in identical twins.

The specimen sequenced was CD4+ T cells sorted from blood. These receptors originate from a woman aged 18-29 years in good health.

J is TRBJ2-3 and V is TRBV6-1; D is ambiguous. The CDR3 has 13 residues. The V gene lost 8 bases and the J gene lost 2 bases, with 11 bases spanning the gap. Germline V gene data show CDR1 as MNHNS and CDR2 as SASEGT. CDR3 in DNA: TGTGCCAGCCGCCAGGCCTCCACAGATACGCAGTATTTT. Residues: CASRQASTDTQYF.

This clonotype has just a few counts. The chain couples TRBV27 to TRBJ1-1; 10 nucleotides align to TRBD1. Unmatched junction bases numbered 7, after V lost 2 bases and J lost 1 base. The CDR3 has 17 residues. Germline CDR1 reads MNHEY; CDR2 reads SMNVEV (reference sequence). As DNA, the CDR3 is TGTGCCAGCAGTTTACTAGACAGGGGGCGGAAGAACACTGAAGCTTTCTTT. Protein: CASSLLDRGRKNTEAFF.

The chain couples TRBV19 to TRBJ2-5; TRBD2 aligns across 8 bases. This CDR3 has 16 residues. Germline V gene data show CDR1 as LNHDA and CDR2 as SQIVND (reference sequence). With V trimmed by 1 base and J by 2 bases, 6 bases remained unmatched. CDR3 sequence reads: CASSIVLAALQETQYF. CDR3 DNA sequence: TGTGCCAGTAGTATAGTACTAGCGGCATTACAAGAGACCCAGTACTTC.

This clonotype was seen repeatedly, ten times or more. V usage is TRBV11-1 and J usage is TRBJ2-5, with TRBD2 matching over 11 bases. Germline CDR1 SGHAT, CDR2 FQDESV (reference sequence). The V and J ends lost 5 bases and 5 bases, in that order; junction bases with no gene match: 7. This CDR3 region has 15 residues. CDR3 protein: CASSRRLAGPETQYF. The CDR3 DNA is TGTGCCAGCAGCCGACGACTAGCGGGACCCGAGACCCAGTACTTC.

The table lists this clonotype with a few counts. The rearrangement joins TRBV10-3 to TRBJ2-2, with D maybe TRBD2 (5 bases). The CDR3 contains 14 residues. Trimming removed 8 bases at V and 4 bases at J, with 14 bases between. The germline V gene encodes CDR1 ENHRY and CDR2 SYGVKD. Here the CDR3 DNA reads TGTGCCATCCACGGGCTAGCCGGCACCGGGGAGCTGTTTTTT. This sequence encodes CAIHGLAGTGELFF.

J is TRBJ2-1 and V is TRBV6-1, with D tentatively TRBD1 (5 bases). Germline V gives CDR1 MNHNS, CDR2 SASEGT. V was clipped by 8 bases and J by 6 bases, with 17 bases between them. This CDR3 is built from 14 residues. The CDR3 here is CASGATRPGNEQFF. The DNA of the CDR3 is TGTGCCAGCGGGGCGACCCGGCCCGGCAATGAGCAGTTCTTC.

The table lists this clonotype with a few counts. CDR3 in DNA: TGTGCCAGCAGCCCTCACCTTTCGCTAGTGGGGAGTAGCGAGCAGTACTTC. This translates into CASSPHLSLVGSSEQYF. The V gene is TRBV7-2, the J gene TRBJ2-7; a weak D match, TRBD2 (5 bases). From germline, CDR1 is SGHTA and CDR2 FQGNSA. This CDR3 comprises 17 residues. V was clipped by 5 bases and J by 6 bases, with 26 bases between them.

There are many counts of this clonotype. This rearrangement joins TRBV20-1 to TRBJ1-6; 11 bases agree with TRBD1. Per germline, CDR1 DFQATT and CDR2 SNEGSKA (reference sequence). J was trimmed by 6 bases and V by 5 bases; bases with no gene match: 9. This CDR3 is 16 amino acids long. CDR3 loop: CSAPGLGTGGNSPLHF. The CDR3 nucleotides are TGCAGTGCTCCCGGTCTCGGGACAGGGGGTAATTCACCCCTCCACTTT.

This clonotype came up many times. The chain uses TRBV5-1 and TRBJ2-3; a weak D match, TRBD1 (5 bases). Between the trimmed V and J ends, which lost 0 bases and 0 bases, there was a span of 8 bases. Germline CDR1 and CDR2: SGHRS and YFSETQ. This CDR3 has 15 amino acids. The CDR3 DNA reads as TGCGCCAGCAGCTTGGACAGGAGAAGCACAGATACGCAGTATTTT. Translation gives CASSLDRRSTDTQYF.

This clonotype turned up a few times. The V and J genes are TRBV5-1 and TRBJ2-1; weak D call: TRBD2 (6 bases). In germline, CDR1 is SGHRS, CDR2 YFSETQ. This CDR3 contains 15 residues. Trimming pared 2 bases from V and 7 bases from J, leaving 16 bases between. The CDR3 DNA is TGCGCCAGCAGCTTAGTGGCCCTTCGGGGGAATGAGCAGTTCTTC. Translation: CASSLVALRGNEQFF.

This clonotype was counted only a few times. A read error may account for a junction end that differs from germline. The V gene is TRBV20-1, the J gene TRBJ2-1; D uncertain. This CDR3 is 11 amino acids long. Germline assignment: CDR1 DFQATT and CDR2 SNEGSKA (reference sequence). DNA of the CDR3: TGCAGTGCTAGTACCGAGTACTTCATAGGCTTC. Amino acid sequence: CSASTEYFIGF.

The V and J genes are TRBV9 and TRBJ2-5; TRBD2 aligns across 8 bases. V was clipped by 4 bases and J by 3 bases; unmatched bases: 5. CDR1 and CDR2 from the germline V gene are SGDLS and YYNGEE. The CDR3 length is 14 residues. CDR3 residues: CASSRRGAEETQYF. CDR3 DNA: TGTGCCAGCAGCCGGCGGGGGGCAGAAGAGACCCAGTACTTC.

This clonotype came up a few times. Here the CDR3 reads CASSGRGQPGNTIYF. Written as DNA, the CDR3 is TGTGCCAGCAGCGGACGGGGACAGCCTGGAAACACCATATATTTT. The V and J genes are TRBV9 and TRBJ1-3; 7 bases line up with TRBD1. Germline loops: CDR1 SGDLS, CDR2 YYNGEE. The V gene end was trimmed by 3 bases and the J gene end by 2 bases; junction bases not matched to a gene: 5. This CDR3 has 15 amino acids.